The clone carrying this T cell receptor (beta chain) was found a few times. No antigen is known for it. The entry originates in a study of T cells after yellow fever vaccination. Whole-study context: With SMART-Seq v4 Ultra Low Input, the fractions containing low cell numbers were prepared.

TCRdb fed the 5' RACE reads into MiXCR, producing one record per CDR3 protein. Seen here are roughly 500,000 distinct CDR3 sequences, under 25% observed once, and the top ten hold over 11%. Broader study findings: A weaker secondary response peaked on day 5, the primary on day 15. Shared CD4/CD8 clonotypes were a small share, likely from convergent recombination.

There are 16 residues in the CDR3. Between the trimmed V and J ends, which lost 4 bases and 4 bases, there was a span of 17 bases. Germline V gene sequence: CDR1 SGHTA, CDR2 FQGTGA. J is TRBJ2-1 and V is TRBV7-3; D might be TRBD2 (6 bases). This sequence was found in a man younger than 45 who received the YFV17D yellow fever vaccine. The sample consisted of PBMCs, taken 15 days after the yellow fever booster vaccination. This chain's CDR3 is CASSSGRAGGYNEQFF. In nucleotides, the CDR3 is TGTGCCAGCAGCTCCGGTCGAGCGGGTGGTTACAATGAGCAGTTCTTC.